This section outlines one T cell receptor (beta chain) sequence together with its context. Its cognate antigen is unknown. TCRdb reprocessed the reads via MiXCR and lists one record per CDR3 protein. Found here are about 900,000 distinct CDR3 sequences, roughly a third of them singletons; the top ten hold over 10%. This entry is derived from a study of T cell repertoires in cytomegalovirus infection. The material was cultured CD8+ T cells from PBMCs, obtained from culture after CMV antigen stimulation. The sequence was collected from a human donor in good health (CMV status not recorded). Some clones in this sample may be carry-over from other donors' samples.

CDR3 coding DNA: TGTGCCAGCAGTCGCCATATTTCCCGGGATCGGGCAGATACGCAGTATTTT. The encoded protein is CASSRHISRDRADTQYF. This chain connects TRBV12-3 or TRBV12-4 to TRBJ2-3, with D maybe TRBD2 (5 bases). The CDR3 runs 17 residues. Trimming took 5 bases from V and 4 from J, leaving 22 bases between them.